A single TCR beta chain is shown here with its context. What it recognizes is unknown. CD8+CD4-CCR7+CD45RA+ cells were sorted as naive CD8 T cells. V shed 5 bases, J shed 9 bases, and the junction held 10 bases outside the gene matches. The CDR3 runs to 14 residues. CDR1 and CDR2 (germline): DFQATT, SNEGSKA (reference sequence). This specimen belongs to a study of molecular identifiers for immune sequencing clone quantification. Study-level findings and limits: Effector cells kept over 98% of their molecules in clones above 20 RNA copies, while naive cells kept under 1% there.

TCRdb passed the PCR reads through MiXCR, listing each CDR3 protein once. Seen here are about 640,000 distinct CDR3 sequences, approximately 20% observed once, and the top ten hold 0.85% to 0.9%. The chain combines TRBV20-1 with TRBJ2-1, with TRBD1 matching over 10 bases. Material: naive CD8+ T cells from blood, with Jurkat cell RNA spiked in. Subset of the sample: FACS-sorted CD8+CD4-CCR7+CD45RA+ naive T cells. The TCR comes from a human donor in good health. Some libraries in this study had Jurkat cell RNA spiked in. In nucleotides, the CDR3 is TGCAGTGCTCCCCCGGACAGGGGGTTCGGTGAGCAGTTCTTC. Its protein product is CSAPPDRGFGEQFF.